This record covers a single T cell receptor beta chain. The assay was immunoSEQ multiplex PCR, and TCRdb's table has in-frame clones only and misses some. The sample holds 95,000 to 120,000 clones, about 88% seen once. The data belong to a study of blood T cell repertoires in COVID-19. Overall study: Sites across the United States, Italy and Spain contributed samples from acute and convalescent COVID-19.

CDR1 is MNHNY and CDR2 is SVGAGI in the germline V gene (reference sequence). This CDR3 has 12 residues. Trimming pared 5 bases from V and 2 bases from J, leaving 7 bases between. The sequencing input was peripheral blood. The receptor was isolated from an older woman who had recovered from COVID-19. The V gene is TRBV6-6, the J gene TRBJ2-7; D is unresolved. CDR3 DNA: TGTGCCAGCAGTCACGAGCCCTACGAGCAGTACTTC. Encoded protein: CASSHEPYEQYF.